This T cell receptor (beta chain) was captured in a study of T cell responses to AZD1222 COVID-19 vaccine. Second-dose intervals of approximately 4 or approximately 12 weeks were pooled. The assay was immunoSEQ multiplex PCR, and TCRdb's table has in-frame clones only and misses some. The table includes about 81,000 clones, 75% to 95% detected once. Concerning this clone: Antigen: not known.

Study-wide findings and caveats: The study sampled repertoires only after the peak T cell response.

CDR1 and CDR2 (germline): LNHDA, SQIVND (reference sequence). The CDR3 has 14 residues. V shed 4 bases and J shed 9 bases, with 16 bases lying between them. The origin of this receptor is an adult who received the AZD1222 COVID-19 vaccine. This rearrangement joins TRBV19 to TRBJ2-1; maybe TRBD1 (5 bases). The specimen was peripheral blood, collected 28 days after the second AZD1222 dose. In DNA, the CDR3 is TGTGCCAGTAGTAAGGTGGGGCTAGATATTGAGCAGTTCTTC. This encodes CASSKVGLDIEQFF.